The 32 T cell receptor beta chains reported below all come from one sample, sequenced in a study of regulatory T cells in long-lasting Graves disease. The time point denotes: newly diagnosed GD, antithyroid drugs for less than 3 months. Preparation of the TCR library used RNA extracted from PBMCs. According to the study, TCR beta libraries were built with iRepertoire HTBI primers and CDR3-region Arm-PCR. TCRdb independently ran MiXCR on the multiplex PCR reads; one entry per CDR3 protein. The sample records about 400,000 distinct CDR3 sequences, around 15% being singletons. These sequences were also reported in another study, on T cells in Graves' hyperthyroidism and ophthalmopathy.

This specimen was peripheral blood mononuclear cells (PBMCs), taken at new diagnosis, from a patient treated with antithyroid drugs. Receptor source: a woman between 18 and 29 years old with Graves disease.

This clonotype occurred many times. The chain combines TRBV12-3 or TRBV12-4 with TRBJ1-6, with 8 bases identical to TRBD1. The CDR3 has 14 residues. Losses at the gene ends were 3 bases for V and 9 bases for J; bases not matched to a gene: 4. This CDR3 reads CASSFQGAGSPLHF. DNA of the CDR3: TGTGCCAGCAGTTTCCAGGGGGCAGGTTCACCCCTCCACTTT.

Worth noting for this clonotype: A far larger clone lies a single base away; this is likely a read error. This CDR3 reads CASSLGRDLLNEQYF. In nucleotides, the CDR3 is TGTGCCAGCAGCTTAGGGCGGGACCTGCTCAATGAGCAGTACTTC. The rearrangement uses TRBV11-2 and TRBJ2-4, with D maybe TRBD2 (6 bases). Trimming left V 1 base short and J 13 bases short, with 20 bases between. Per the germline V gene, CDR1 is SGHAT and CDR2 is FQNNGV. The CDR3 consists of 15 residues.

This clonotype has a handful of counts. The V call is TRBV6-1, the J call TRBJ2-4; TRBD1 agrees at 7 bases. CDR1 and CDR2 (germline): MNHNS, SASEGT. This CDR3 is 15 amino acids long. Germline trimming cut 8 bases from V and 1 base from J; bases unmatched to any gene: 8. This CDR3 reads CASRTGEGAKNIQYF. The CDR3 bases are TGTGCCAGCCGGACAGGCGAAGGGGCCAAAAACATTCAGTACTTC.

Ten or more counts support this clonotype. This chain links TRBV27 with TRBJ2-3; D remains unclear. Germline V lookup: CDR1 MNHEY, CDR2 SMNVEV (reference sequence). Trimming left V 2 bases short and J 0 bases short, with 6 bases between. The CDR3 is 14 residues long. In DNA, the CDR3 is TGTGCCAGCAGTTTACCCTCTAGCACAGATACGCAGTATTTT. Translated: CASSLPSSTDTQYF.

The sample holds many counts of this clonotype. This rearrangement joins TRBV2 to TRBJ2-7; 8 bases align to TRBD1. CDR1 is SNHLY, CDR2 FYNNEI, per germline. The CDR3 totals 14 residues. Losses at the gene ends were 6 bases for V and 3 bases for J; bases not matched to a gene: 7. In DNA, the CDR3 is TGTGCCAGCAGATCGGGACAGGAAAACTACGAGCAGTACTTC. Translated, it gives CASRSGQENYEQYF.

V gene TRBV20-1 combines with J gene TRBJ2-6, with D perhaps given as TRBD1 or TRBD2 (6 bases each). There are 15 residues in the CDR3. The germline V gene has CDR1 DFQATT and CDR2 SNEGSKA (reference sequence). Deletions cut 8 bases from V and 0 bases from J, with 14 bases between. The CDR3 DNA reads TGCAGTTCCCTCGAGGGGGGCTCTGGGGCCAACGTCCTGACTTTC. It translates to CSSLEGGSGANVLTF.

Ten or more counts support this clonotype. The genes are TRBV7-2 and TRBJ1-1; D uncertain. The CDR3 is 14 amino acids. Per the germline V gene, CDR1 is SGHTA and CDR2 is FQGNSA. V was shortened by 3 bases and J by 0 bases, with 8 bases between the two germline ends. CDR3 sequence (DNA): TGTGCCAGCAGCTTCGTCCTAATGAACACTGAAGCTTTCTTT. It specifies CASSFVLMNTEAFF.

The CDR3 sequence is CASRGDRRGASSYNSPLHF. CDR3 coding DNA: TGCGCCAGCAGGGGGGATCGGCGGGGGGCGAGCTCCTATAATTCACCCCTCCACTTT. The chain combines TRBV10-2 with TRBJ1-6, with D maybe TRBD1 (6 bases). The ends were cut back, 6 bases at V and 0 bases at J, with 21 bases in the middle. Germline V gene sequence: CDR1 WSHSY, CDR2 SAAADI. This CDR3 contains 19 residues.

On this clonotype itself: This may come from a read error, since a much larger clone is one base off. The CDR3: CSARRVSEKLFF. DNA of the CDR3: TGCAGTGCTAGACGGGTCTCTGAAAAACTGTTTTTT. The chain links TRBV20-1 to TRBJ1-4, with D uncertain. Per the germline V gene, CDR1 is DFQATT and CDR2 is SNEGSKA (reference sequence). V lost 2 bases, J lost 7 bases, and 8 bases lay in between. The length of the CDR3 is 12 residues.

This clonotype appeared many times. V usage is TRBV10-3 and J usage is TRBJ1-2; D unclear. Germline CDR1 reads ENHRY; CDR2 reads SYGVKD. The CDR3 runs 14 residues. With 3 bases removed from V and 3 bases from J, the gap between germline ends came to 11 bases. CDR3 sequence: CAISESTVDYGYTF. In nucleotides, the CDR3 is TGTGCCATCAGTGAATCGACGGTAGACTATGGCTACACCTTC.

The chain joins TRBV5-4 to TRBJ1-1; D is ambiguous. Trimming took 3 bases from V and 1 from J, leaving 13 bases between them. This CDR3 has 15 amino acids. CDR1 is SGHNT and CDR2 is YYREEE in the germline V gene (reference sequence). CDR3: CASSSPLGTNTEAFF. The CDR3, as DNA: TGTGCCAGCAGCTCGCCATTGGGTACGAACACTGAAGCTTTCTTT. Based on the CDR3 plus reference TRBV5-4 and TRBJ1-1, the full variable domain is ETGVTQSPTHLIKTRGQQVTLRCSSQSGHNTVSWYQQALGQGPQFIFQYYREEENGRGNFPPRFSGLQFPNYSSELNVNALELDDSALYLCASSSPLGTNTEAFFGQGTRLTVV.

This clonotype was observed at least ten times. The chain couples TRBV3-1 to TRBJ1-1; D call uncertain. The CDR3 spans 15 residues. Germline V gene lookup returns CDR1 LGHDT and CDR2 YNNKEL (reference sequence). Trimming left V 3 bases short and J 0 bases short, with 11 bases between. The CDR3 bases are TGTGCCAGCAGCCACGTCACAACGATGAACACTGAAGCTTTCTTT. This codes for CASSHVTTMNTEAFF.

In this sample, this clonotype turned up many times. The chain is built from TRBV12-3 or TRBV12-4 and TRBJ1-6; 7 bases agree with TRBD1. This CDR3 is built from 14 residues. With 5 bases clipped from V and 7 bases from J, the junction kept 5 bases outside the gene matches. For the CDR3, the DNA is TGTGCCAGCAGTAGGACAGGAGGGAATTCACCCCTCCACTTT. Protein product: CASSRTGGNSPLHF.

This clonotype was detected many times. The genes are TRBV10-3 and TRBJ2-3; 10 bases agree with TRBD2. The CDR3 totals 15 residues. Germline V CDR1 and CDR2: ENHRY, SYGVKD. The V segment lost 7 bases and the J segment 2 bases; nucleotides outside the gene matches: 6. This CDR3 reads CAIKPGLADTDTQYF. In DNA form, the CDR3 reads TGTGCCATCAAGCCCGGACTAGCGGACACAGATACGCAGTATTTT.

This clonotype was recorded a few times. The V call is TRBV13, the J call TRBJ2-1; 10 nucleotides agree with TRBD1. V trimming: 2 bases; J trimming: 4 bases; junction bases outside the gene matches: 14. There are 19 residues in the CDR3. Germline assignment: CDR1 PRHDT and CDR2 FYEKMQ (reference sequence). For the CDR3, the DNA is TGTGCCAGCAGCTTATGGGACAGGGGCGAGTTACAGCCATACAATGAGCAGTTCTTC. This gives the protein CASSLWDRGELQPYNEQFF. The full variable domain, with the rest looked up from reference TRBV13 and TRBJ2-1, is AAGVIQSPRHLIKEKRETATLKCYPIPRHDTVYWYQQGPGQDPQFLISFYEKMQSDKGSIPDRFSAQQFSDYHSELNMSSLELGDSALYFCASSLWDRGELQPYNEQFFGPGTRLTVL.

This clonotype was seen only a few times. The rearrangement links TRBV15 to TRBJ2-5; D possibly matches TRBD1 or TRBD2 (6 bases each). Germline V lookup: CDR1 LNHNV, CDR2 YYDKDF (reference sequence). Trimming removed 0 bases from V and 1 base from J, with 12 bases in between. The CDR3 is made up of 16 amino acids. The DNA for the CDR3 is TGTGCCACCAGCAGAGATCTCGGAGGGGGCCAAGAGACCCAGTACTTC. It specifies CATSRDLGGGQETQYF.

Note on this clonotype: A much larger clone differs from this one at a single base, so this may be a read error. The V and J genes are TRBV3-1 and TRBJ2-1; D is uncertain. The end of the DNA aligns better with TRBJ2-5, so the J call may be wrong. The CDR3 runs to 12 residues. Germline lookup yields CDR1 LGHDT and CDR2 YNNKEL (reference sequence). DNA for the CDR3: TGTGCCAACAGCCACTCGGTTGAGACCCAGTACTTC. It codes for CANSHSVETQYF.

This clonotype was detected many times. The chain joins TRBV3-1 to TRBJ2-6; D remains unclear. Germline V gene data show CDR1 as LGHDT and CDR2 as YNNKEL (reference sequence). Trimming cost V 4 bases and J 11 bases, with 12 bases left between them. The CDR3 contains 13 residues. The CDR3 loop is CASSPEAWDVLTF. In DNA, the CDR3 is TGTGCCAGCAGCCCCGAGGCCTGGGACGTCCTGACTTTC.

This clonotype was observed a handful of times. The chain has TRBV29-1 and TRBJ1-2; D gene unclear. This CDR3 has 12 amino acids. Germline-derived CDR1 and CDR2 are SQVTM and ANQGSEA. The ends were cut back, 0 bases at V and 6 bases at J, with 8 bases in the middle. The CDR3 loop reads CSVEEGPHGYTF. CDR3 coding DNA: TGCAGCGTTGAAGAAGGACCCCATGGCTACACCTTC.

This clonotype was recorded many times. The chain employs TRBV2 and TRBJ2-1, with 14 bases that match TRBD2. V shed 4 bases, J shed 0 bases, and the junction held 2 bases outside the gene matches. Germline V gene data show CDR1 as SNHLY and CDR2 as FYNNEI. The CDR3 is 17 residues long. This CDR3 reads CASSGGTSGSSYNEQFF. The CDR3 nucleotides are TGTGCCAGCAGTGGGGGGACTAGCGGGAGCTCCTACAATGAGCAGTTCTTC.

This clonotype was counted at least ten times. The chain carries TRBV9 and TRBJ2-7; a possible D gene is TRBD1 (5 bases). The CDR3 is made up of 14 amino acids. From germline, CDR1 is SGDLS and CDR2 YYNGEE. Trimming shortened V by 0 bases and J by 2 bases, and 9 bases separated the two germline ends. The CDR3 region is CASSVEGVPYEQYF. Written as DNA, the CDR3 is TGTGCCAGCAGCGTAGAAGGGGTTCCCTACGAGCAGTACTTC.

This clonotype showed up many times. The chain links TRBV12-3 or TRBV12-4 to TRBJ1-5; no clear D. This CDR3 region has 14 residues. The V end was cut by 3 bases, the J end by 2 bases, with 8 bases between. The CDR3 region has the DNA TGTGCCAGCAGTTTTGGCCTGGGCAATCAGCCCCAGCATTTT. The encoded protein is CASSFGLGNQPQHF.

This clonotype was counted at least ten times. The chain joins TRBV5-6 to TRBJ2-2, with 9 bases lining up with TRBD2. Trimming removed 4 bases from V and 4 bases from J; junction bases left unmatched: 11. CDR1 and CDR2 from the germline V gene are SGHDT and YYEEEE. The CDR3 extends over 17 amino acids. CDR3: CASSPNKGLAVTGELFF. The CDR3 DNA is TGTGCCAGCAGCCCTAATAAGGGACTAGCCGTCACCGGGGAGCTGTTTTTT.

This clonotype appeared a few times. This sequence joins TRBV7-2 and TRBJ1-1; D not certain. Germline CDR1 SGHTA, CDR2 FQGNSA. CDR3 length: 14 residues. Trimming stripped 0 bases from V and 3 bases from J, with 8 bases between. CDR3 region: CASSLAGSYTEAFF. The CDR3 bases are TGTGCCAGCAGCTTAGCCGGGAGTTACACTGAAGCTTTCTTT.

At least ten counts were recorded for this clonotype. The rearrangement links TRBV7-9 to TRBJ2-7; TRBD2 matches at 11 bases. The CDR3 has 15 residues. Trimming removed 5 bases from V and 4 bases from J; junction bases left unmatched: 7. Germline V gene data show CDR1 as SEHNR and CDR2 as FQNEAQ (reference sequence). The CDR3 reads CASSGGTSGYYEQYF. The DNA for the CDR3 is TGTGCCAGCAGCGGGGGGACTAGCGGATATTACGAGCAGTACTTC.

In its sample, this clonotype was seen a few times. CDR3 DNA: TGCGCCAGCATCGGGCCGGGAGGCCGTGAGCAGTACTTC. The encoded protein is CASIGPGGREQYF. This chain connects TRBV4-1 to TRBJ2-7; TRBD2 aligns across 7 bases. V dropped 7 bases and J dropped 7; count of bases not matched to a gene: 10. The CDR3 is 13 amino acids. Germline assignment: CDR1 MGHRA and CDR2 YSYEKL.

This clonotype was counted a few times. V gene TRBV18 combines with J gene TRBJ1-1; TRBD1 might be the D (6 bases). V was cut by 3 bases and J by 5 bases, with 19 bases left in between. Germline CDR1 KGHSH, CDR2 LQKENI. CDR3 length equals 16 residues. CDR3 in DNA: TGTGCCAGCTCACCCGCCCGGGCAGAGGGGGAGACTGAAGCTTTCTTT. Its translation is CASSPARAEGETEAFF.

This clonotype was seen only a few times. The chain couples TRBV7-9 to TRBJ1-1; TRBD1 is a possible D gene (6 bases). The CDR3 is 14 amino acids. Germline CDR1 reads SEHNR; CDR2 reads FQNEAQ (reference sequence). V shed 2 bases and J shed 3 bases, with 10 bases lying between them. This CDR3 is CASSLRGADTEAFF. As DNA, the CDR3 is TGTGCCAGCAGCTTACGGGGGGCGGACACTGAAGCTTTCTTT.

This sequence joins TRBV6-4 and TRBJ2-7; D uncertain. Trimming shortened V by 0 bases and J by 3 bases, and 12 bases separated the two germline ends. The CDR3 is made up of 15 amino acids. The germline gives CDR1 MRHNA, CDR2 SNTAGT. The CDR3 bases are TGTGCCAGCAGTGACTCGGACGTAGAACTCTACGAGCAGTACTTC. This gives the protein CASSDSDVELYEQYF.

The chain uses TRBV19 and TRBJ1-2; D unresolved. The germline V gene encodes CDR1 LNHDA and CDR2 SQIVND (reference sequence). Deletions cut 3 bases from V and 0 bases from J, with 8 bases between. CDR3 size: 14 residues. CDR3: CASSIGSTNYGYTF. CDR3 DNA: TGTGCCAGTAGTATCGGCAGTACTAACTATGGCTACACCTTC.

This clonotype was recorded many times. The CDR3 DNA reads as TGTGCCAGCACTCCGGAGACGGGGGTGGAGACCCAGTACTTC. As protein: CASTPETGVETQYF. J is TRBJ2-1 and V is TRBV12-3 or TRBV12-4; weak D call: TRBD2 (6 bases). The J call may be in error: the DNA end matches TRBJ2-5 better. The CDR3 loop spans 14 amino acids.

This clonotype came up many times. The chain employs TRBV19 and TRBJ2-1; 7 bases align to TRBD2. This CDR3 is built from 15 residues. Per germline, CDR1 LNHDA and CDR2 SQIVND (reference sequence). V was clipped by 3 bases and J by 7 bases; unmatched bases: 9. In DNA, the CDR3 is TGTGCCAGTAGTATGGGCGAGCGGGGTTGGAATGAGCAGTTCTTC. Its translation: CASSMGERGWNEQFF.